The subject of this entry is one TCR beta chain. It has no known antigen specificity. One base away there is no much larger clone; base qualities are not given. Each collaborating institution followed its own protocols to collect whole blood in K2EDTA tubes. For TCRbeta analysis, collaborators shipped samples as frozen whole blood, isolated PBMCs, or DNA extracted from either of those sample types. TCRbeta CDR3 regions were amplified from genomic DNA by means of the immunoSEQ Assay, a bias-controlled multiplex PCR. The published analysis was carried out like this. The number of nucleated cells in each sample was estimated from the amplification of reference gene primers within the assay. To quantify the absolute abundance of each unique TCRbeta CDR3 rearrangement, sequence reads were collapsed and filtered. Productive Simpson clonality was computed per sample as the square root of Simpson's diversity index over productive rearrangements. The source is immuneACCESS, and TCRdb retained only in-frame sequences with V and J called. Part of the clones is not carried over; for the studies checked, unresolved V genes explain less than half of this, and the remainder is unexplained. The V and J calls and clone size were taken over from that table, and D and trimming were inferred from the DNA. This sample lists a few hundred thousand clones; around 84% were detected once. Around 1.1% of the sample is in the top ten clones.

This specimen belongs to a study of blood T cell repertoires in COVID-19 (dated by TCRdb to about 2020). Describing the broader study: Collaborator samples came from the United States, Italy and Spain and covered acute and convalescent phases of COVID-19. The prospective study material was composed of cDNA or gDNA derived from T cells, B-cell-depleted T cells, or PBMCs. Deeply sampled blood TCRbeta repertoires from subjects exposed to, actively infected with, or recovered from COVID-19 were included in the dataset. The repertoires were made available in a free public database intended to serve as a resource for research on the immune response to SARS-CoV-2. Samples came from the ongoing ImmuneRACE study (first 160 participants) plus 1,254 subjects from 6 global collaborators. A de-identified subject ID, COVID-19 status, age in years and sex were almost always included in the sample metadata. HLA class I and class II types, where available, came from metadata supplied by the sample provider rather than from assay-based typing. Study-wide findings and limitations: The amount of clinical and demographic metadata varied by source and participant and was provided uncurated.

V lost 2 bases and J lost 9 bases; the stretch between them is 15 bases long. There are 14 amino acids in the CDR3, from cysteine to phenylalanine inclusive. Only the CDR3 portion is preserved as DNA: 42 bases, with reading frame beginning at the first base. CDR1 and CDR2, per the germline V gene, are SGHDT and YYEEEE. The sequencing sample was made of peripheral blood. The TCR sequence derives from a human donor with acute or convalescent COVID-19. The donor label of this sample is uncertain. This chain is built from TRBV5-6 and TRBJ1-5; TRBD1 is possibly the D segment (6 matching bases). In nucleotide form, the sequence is TGTGCCAGCAGCTTCTTCGGGACATTGGGGCCCCAGCATTTT. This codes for CASSFFGTLGPQHF.